A single sample is the source of the 8 T cell receptor beta chains below, sequenced in a study of radiotherapy plus CTLA-4 blockade in lung cancer. Profiled with immunoSEQ multiplex PCR; TCRdb holds only in-frame clones, not every one. This table holds 75,000 or so clones, roughly three quarters found once. This sample comprised peripheral blood, obtained from a patient treated with radiotherapy plus ipilimumab. Receptors were obtained from a human donor with non-small cell lung cancer who had a complete response to radiotherapy plus ipilimumab.

V gene TRBV7-9 combines with J gene TRBJ1-1; 7 bases are shared with TRBD1. The CDR3 is 14 residues long. The germline V gene encodes CDR1 SEHNR and CDR2 FQNEAQ (reference sequence). Trimming cost V 5 bases and J 9 bases; bases outside gene matches: 12. Here the CDR3 DNA reads TGTGCCAGCAGCCCCAACCCGGGACAGCAACAAGCTTTCTTT. Protein: CASSPNPGQQQAFF.

This rearrangement joins TRBV5-6 to TRBJ1-2; 8 bases line up with TRBD1. V shed 3 bases and J 0 bases; nucleotides not matched to a gene: 4. There are 15 residues in the CDR3. Germline V gives CDR1 SGHDT, CDR2 YYEEEE. CDR3 sequence reads: CASSSGDRPNYGYTF. The CDR3 region has the DNA TGTGCCAGCAGCTCCGGGGACAGGCCTAACTATGGCTACACCTTC.

The chain joins TRBV5-1 to TRBJ2-1; TRBD2 agrees at 7 bases. The V gene's germline CDR1 is SGHRS and CDR2 YFSETQ. CDR3 length equals 15 residues. V dropped 6 bases and J dropped 0; count of bases not matched to a gene: 6. The CDR3 here is CASIASSGSYNEQFF. The CDR3, as DNA: TGCGCCAGCATCGCTTCTAGCGGCTCCTACAATGAGCAGTTCTTC.

This chain connects TRBV5-4 to TRBJ1-1; TRBD1 matches 8 bases. This CDR3 contains 15 residues. Losses at the gene ends were 1 base for V and 6 bases for J; bases not matched to a gene: 8. Germline CDR1 SGHNT, CDR2 YYREEE (reference sequence). The CDR3 DNA is TGTGCCAGCAGCTTGAGGACAGGGCGTCCCGCTGAAGCTTTCTTT. This codes for CASSLRTGRPAEAFF.

This clone appeared a single time. The J gene is TRBJ2-1, the V gene TRBV9; D may be TRBD2 (7 bases). The CDR3 runs to 16 residues. V was pared by 2 bases and J by 8 bases, with 20 bases between. Germline V gene sequence: CDR1 SGDLS, CDR2 YYNGEE. The DNA for the CDR3 is TGTGCCAGCAGCGTGGCTTCCGGGGGGCTGGCGGATGAGCAGTTCTTC. Translation: CASSVASGGLADEQFF.

The chain couples TRBV11-3 to TRBJ2-3, with a weak D call TRBD1 (5 bases). CDR1 and CDR2 from the germline V gene are SGHNT and YENEEA. The CDR3 consists of 12 residues. Trimming cost V 5 bases and J 6 bases, with 9 bases left between them. CDR3 in DNA: TGTGCCAGCAGCCAATCAGGGGATACGCAGTATTTT. Its protein is CASSQSGDTQYF.

The chain combines TRBV6-1 with TRBJ1-4; 8 bases fit TRBD1. CDR3 size: 14 residues. Germline CDR1 reads MNHNS; CDR2 reads SASEGT. After removal of 5 bases from V and 11 bases from J, the junction contained 10 bases not matched to a gene. The CDR3 sequence: CASSQRDRPGKLFF. CDR3 DNA: TGTGCCAGCAGTCAAAGGGACAGGCCAGGGAAACTGTTTTTT.

The chain employs TRBV27 and TRBJ2-4, with 8 nucleotides matching TRBD1. CDR1 and CDR2 from the germline V gene are MNHEY and SMNVEV (reference sequence). The length of the CDR3 is 15 residues. V lost 5 bases, J lost 0 bases, and 3 bases stayed unmatched. In DNA form, the CDR3 reads TGTGCCAGCAGTCAGGGGGCTGGAGCCAAAAACATTCAGTACTTC. Encoded protein: CASSQGAGAKNIQYF.